The present TCR beta chain was sequenced within a study of blood T cells in healthy people across ages. The CDR3 consists of 14 residues. V lost 3 bases and J 4 bases, leaving 12 bases between the germline ends. The sample holds a few counts of this clonotype. Its antigen is undetermined. Through a sample-barcoded 5' primer and a J-beta primer mix, a second PCR was run for roughly 6 to 12 cycles. TCRdb re-called the 5' RACE reads with MiXCR, one entry per CDR3 protein. The repertoire consists of hundreds of thousands of distinct CDR3 sequences, with more than 20% occurring once and the leading ten covering 9.4%. Study-wide findings and caveats: Older individuals had lower TCR beta diversity per million T cells (the decline was roughly linear).

Separately, the same data were catalogued under a study of T cells of mothers and their children.

The rearrangement links TRBV12-3 or TRBV12-4 to TRBJ1-2; a weak D match, TRBD1 (5 bases). Sequencing was performed on blood. This receptor was identified in a boy aged 10-17 years in good health. The CDR3 DNA reads TGTGCCAGCAGTTTTTTTGGGGCAGGCTATGGCTACACCTTC. Its translation is CASSFFGAGYGYTF.